The present entry profiles one T cell receptor (beta chain) with its context. Its antigen is undetermined. The sample comes from a study of cytomegalovirus exposure and HLA in healthy donors. Study results and caveats: TCR beta chains associated with HLA were, in a later analysis, more clonally expanded than equally common others. In vitro data verified a few CMV-associated chains as specific for CMV antigens. With further analysis later on, most CMV-associated TCR beta chains appeared HLA-restricted.

With 60 Vbeta and 13 Jbeta primers, the PCR was carried out. The repertoire was sequenced with immunoSEQ multiplex PCR; TCRdb's copy has only in-frame clones and lacks some. The sample yields about 230,000 clones, 82% seen once. The source of this sequence is a woman between 40 and 55 years old in good health and CMV-seronegative. Material for sequencing was PBMCs.

CDR3 sequence reads: CASRDTGGIYEQYF. The CDR3 nucleotides are TGTGCCAGCAGAGATACGGGGGGGATCTACGAGCAGTACTTC. The chain couples TRBV11-2 to TRBJ2-7, with TRBD2 identical over 8 bases. Trimming at V came to 6 bases and at J to 3 bases, leaving 7 bases not matched to a gene. In germline, CDR1 is SGHAT, CDR2 FQNNGV. This CDR3 contains 14 residues.